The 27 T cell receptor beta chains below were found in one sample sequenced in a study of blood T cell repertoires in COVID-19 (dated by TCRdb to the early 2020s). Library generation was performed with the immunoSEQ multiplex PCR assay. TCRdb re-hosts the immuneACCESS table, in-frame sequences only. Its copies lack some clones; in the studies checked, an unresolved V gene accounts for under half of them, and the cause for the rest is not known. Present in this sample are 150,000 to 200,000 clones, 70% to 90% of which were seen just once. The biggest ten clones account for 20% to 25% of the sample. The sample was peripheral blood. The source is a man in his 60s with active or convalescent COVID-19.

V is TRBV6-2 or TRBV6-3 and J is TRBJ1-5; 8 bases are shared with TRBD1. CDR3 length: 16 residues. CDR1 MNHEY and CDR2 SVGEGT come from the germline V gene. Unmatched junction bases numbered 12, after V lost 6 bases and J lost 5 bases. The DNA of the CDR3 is TGTGCCAGCAGCAAACAGCGGACAGGGATAGATCAGCCCCAGCATTTT. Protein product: CASSKQRTGIDQPQHF.

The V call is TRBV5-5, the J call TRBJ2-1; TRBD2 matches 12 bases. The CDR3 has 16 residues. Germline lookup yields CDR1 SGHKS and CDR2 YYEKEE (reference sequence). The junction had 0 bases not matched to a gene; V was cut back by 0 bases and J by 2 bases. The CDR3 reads CASSLGLAGAYNEQFF. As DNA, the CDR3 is TGTGCCAGCAGCTTGGGACTAGCGGGGGCCTACAATGAGCAGTTCTTC.

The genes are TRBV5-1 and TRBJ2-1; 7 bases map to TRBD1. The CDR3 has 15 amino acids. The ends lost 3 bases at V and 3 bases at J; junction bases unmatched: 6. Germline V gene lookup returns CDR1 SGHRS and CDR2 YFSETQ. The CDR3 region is CASSSSGQLYNEQFF. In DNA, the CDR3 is TGCGCCAGCAGCTCGTCGGGACAGCTCTACAATGAGCAGTTCTTC. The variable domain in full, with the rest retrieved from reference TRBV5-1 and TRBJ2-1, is KAGVTQTPRYLIKTRGQQVTLSCSPISGHRSVSWYQQTPGQGLQFLFEYFSETQRNKGNFPGRFSGRQFSNSRSEMNVSTLELGDSALYLCASSSSGQLYNEQFFGPGTRLTVL.

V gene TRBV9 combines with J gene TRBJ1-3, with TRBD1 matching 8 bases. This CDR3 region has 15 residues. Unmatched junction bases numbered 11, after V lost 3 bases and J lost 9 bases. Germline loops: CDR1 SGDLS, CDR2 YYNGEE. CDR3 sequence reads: CASSAQDRAAGTIYF. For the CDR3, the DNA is TGTGCCAGCAGCGCCCAGGACAGGGCCGCGGGCACCATATATTTT. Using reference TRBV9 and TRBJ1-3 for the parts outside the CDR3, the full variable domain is DSGVTQTPKHLITATGQRVTLRCSPRSGDLSVYWYQQSLDQGLQFLIQYYNGEERAKGNILERFSAQQFPDLHSELNLSSLELGDSALYFCASSAQDRAAGTIYFGEGSWLTVV.

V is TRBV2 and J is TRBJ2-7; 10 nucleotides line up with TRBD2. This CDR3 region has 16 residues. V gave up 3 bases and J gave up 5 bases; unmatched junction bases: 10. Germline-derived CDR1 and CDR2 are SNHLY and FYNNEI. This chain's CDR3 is CASSDLPGLASNEQYF. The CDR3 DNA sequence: TGTGCCAGCAGTGATCTCCCGGGACTAGCGTCTAACGAGCAGTACTTC.

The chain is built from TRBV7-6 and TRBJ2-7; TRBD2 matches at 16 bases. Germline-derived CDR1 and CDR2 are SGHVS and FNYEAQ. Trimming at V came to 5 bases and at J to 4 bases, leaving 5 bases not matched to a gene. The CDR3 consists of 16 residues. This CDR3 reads CASSVGLAGGRYEQYF. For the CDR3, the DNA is TGTGCCAGCAGCGTGGGACTAGCGGGGGGGCGATACGAGCAGTACTTC.

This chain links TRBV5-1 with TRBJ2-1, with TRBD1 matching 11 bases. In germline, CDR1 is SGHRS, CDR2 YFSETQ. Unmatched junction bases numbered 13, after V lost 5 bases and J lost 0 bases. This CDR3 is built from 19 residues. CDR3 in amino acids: CASRLSGQGGWSSYNEQFF. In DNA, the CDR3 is TGCGCCAGCAGGTTATCGGGACAGGGGGGGTGGAGCTCCTACAATGAGCAGTTCTTC.

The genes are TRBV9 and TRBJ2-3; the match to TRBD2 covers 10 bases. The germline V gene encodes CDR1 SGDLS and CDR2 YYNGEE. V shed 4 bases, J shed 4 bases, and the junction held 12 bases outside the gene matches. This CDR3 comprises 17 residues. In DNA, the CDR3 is TGTGCCAGCAGCACCGGACTTAGCGGGGGGCGATCAGATACGCAGTATTTT. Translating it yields CASSTGLSGGRSDTQYF.

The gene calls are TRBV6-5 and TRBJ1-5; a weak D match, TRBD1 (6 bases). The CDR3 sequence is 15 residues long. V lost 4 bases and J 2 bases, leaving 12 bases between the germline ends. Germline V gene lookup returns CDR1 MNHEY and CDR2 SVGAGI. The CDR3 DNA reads TGTGCCAGCAGTTTAACAGGGATCGGCAATCAGCCCCAGCATTTT. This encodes CASSLTGIGNQPQHF.

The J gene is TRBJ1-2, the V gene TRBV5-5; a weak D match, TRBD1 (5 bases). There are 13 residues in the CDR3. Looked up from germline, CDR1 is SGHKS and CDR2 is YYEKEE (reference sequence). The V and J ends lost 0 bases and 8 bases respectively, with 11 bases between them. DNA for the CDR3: TGTGCCAGCAGCTTGGAGGTGGGGCTGGGCTACACCTTC. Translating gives CASSLEVGLGYTF.

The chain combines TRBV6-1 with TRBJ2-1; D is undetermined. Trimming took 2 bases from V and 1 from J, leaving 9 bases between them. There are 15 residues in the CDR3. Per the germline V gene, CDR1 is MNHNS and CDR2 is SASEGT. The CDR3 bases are TGTGCCAGCAGTGAACAGTGGAGTTCCTACAATGAGCAGTTCTTC. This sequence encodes CASSEQWSSYNEQFF.

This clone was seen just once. The CDR3 region has the DNA TGTGCCATCAGTGGACAGGGAATGGGCGAGCAGTACTTC. It codes for CAISGQGMGEQYF. The chain recombines TRBV10-3 with TRBJ2-7; 7 bases are a match to TRBD1. CDR1 ENHRY and CDR2 SYGVKD come from the germline V gene. The CDR3 totals 13 residues. Trimming removed 4 bases from V and 6 bases from J; junction bases left unmatched: 6.

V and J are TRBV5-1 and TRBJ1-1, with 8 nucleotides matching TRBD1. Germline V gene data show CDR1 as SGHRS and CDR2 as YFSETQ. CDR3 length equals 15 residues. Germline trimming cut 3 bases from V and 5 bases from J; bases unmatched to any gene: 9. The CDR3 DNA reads TGCGCCAGCAGCTCCGCAGGGGGCGCCCCGACTGAAGCTTTCTTT. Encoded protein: CASSSAGGAPTEAFF.

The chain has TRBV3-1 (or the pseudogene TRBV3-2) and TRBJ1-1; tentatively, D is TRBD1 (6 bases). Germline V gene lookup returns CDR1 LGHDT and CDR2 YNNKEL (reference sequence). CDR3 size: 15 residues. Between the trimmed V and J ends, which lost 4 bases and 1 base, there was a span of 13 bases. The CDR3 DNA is TGTGCCAGCAGCCCCGGGGGGGCCCCGAACACTGAAGCTTTCTTT. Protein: CASSPGGAPNTEAFF.

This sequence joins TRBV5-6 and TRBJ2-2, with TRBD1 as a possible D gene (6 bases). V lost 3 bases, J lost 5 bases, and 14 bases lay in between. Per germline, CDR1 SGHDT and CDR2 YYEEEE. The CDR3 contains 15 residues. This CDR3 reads CASSSQGWGTGELFF. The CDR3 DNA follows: TGTGCCAGCAGCTCCCAGGGGTGGGGGACCGGGGAGCTGTTTTTT. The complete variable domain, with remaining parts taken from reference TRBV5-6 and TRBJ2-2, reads DAGVTQSPTHLIKTRGQQVTLRCSPKSGHDTVSWYQQALGQGPQFIFQYYEEEERQRGNFPDRFSGHQFPNYSSELNVNALLLGDSALYLCASSSQGWGTGELFFGEGSRLTVL.

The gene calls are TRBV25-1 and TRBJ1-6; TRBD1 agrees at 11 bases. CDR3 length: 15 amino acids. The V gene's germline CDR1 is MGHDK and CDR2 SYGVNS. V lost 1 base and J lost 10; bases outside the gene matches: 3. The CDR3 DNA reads TGTGCCAGCAGTGAATTAGGGACAGGGGGATCACCCCTCCACTTT. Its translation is CASSELGTGGSPLHF.

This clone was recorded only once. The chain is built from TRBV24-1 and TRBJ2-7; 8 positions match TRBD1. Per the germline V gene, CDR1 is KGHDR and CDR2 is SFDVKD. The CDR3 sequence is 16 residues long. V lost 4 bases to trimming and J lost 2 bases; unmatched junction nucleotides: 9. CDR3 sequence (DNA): TGTGCCACCAGTGACCCAGGGGGCCCCGGCCCCTACGAGCAGTACTTC. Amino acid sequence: CATSDPGGPGPYEQYF.

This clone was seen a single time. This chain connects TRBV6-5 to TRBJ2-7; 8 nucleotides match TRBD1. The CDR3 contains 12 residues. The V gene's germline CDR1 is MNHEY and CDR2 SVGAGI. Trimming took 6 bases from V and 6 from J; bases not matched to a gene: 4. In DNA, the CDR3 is TGTGCCAGCAGGGGAGACAGGGGCGAGCAGTACTTC. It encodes CASRGDRGEQYF.

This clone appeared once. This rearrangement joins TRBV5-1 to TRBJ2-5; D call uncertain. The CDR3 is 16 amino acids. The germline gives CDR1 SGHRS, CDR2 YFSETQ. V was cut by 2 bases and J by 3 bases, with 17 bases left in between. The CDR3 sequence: CASSFAHRAIKETQYF. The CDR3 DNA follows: TGCGCCAGCAGCTTTGCACACCGAGCGATTAAAGAGACCCAGTACTTC.

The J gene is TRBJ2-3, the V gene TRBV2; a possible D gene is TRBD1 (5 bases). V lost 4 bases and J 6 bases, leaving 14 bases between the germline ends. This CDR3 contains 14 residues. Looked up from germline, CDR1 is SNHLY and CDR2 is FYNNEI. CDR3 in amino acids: CASSVNRPPDTQYF. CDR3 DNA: TGTGCCAGCAGTGTAAACAGGCCCCCCGATACGCAGTATTTT.

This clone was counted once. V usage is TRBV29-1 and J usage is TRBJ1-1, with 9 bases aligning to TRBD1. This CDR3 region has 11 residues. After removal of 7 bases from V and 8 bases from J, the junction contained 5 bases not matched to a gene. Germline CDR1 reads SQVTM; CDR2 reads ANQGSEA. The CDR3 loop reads CSAGQGPEAFF. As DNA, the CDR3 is TGCAGCGCGGGACAGGGTCCAGAAGCTTTCTTT.

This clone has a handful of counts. Here the CDR3 DNA reads TGTGCCAGCAGTGAAGGAGCTAATTCACCCCTCCACTTT. Translation: CASSEGANSPLHF. V usage is TRBV6-1 and J usage is TRBJ1-6; D ambiguous. Trimming shortened V by 1 base and J by 6 bases, and 4 bases separated the two germline ends. CDR3 length: 13 residues. The germline CDR1 and CDR2 sequences are MNHNS and SASEGT.

CDR3 residues: CASSIGGISYEQYF. CDR3 DNA sequence: TGTGCCAGTAGTATAGGCGGGATCTCCTACGAGCAGTACTTC. The chain employs TRBV19 and TRBJ2-7; maybe TRBD2 (6 bases). Per germline, CDR1 LNHDA and CDR2 SQIVND (reference sequence). CDR3 size: 14 residues. Between the trimmed V and J ends, which lost 1 base and 0 bases, there was a span of 7 bases.

CDR3 protein: CASSADRATDTQYF. Here the CDR3 DNA reads TGTGCCAGCAGCGCAGACAGGGCCACAGATACGCAGTATTTT. The chain combines TRBV2 with TRBJ2-3, with 7 bases that match TRBD1. CDR3 size: 14 residues. Germline lookup yields CDR1 SNHLY and CDR2 FYNNEI. The V gene end was trimmed by 6 bases and the J gene end by 2 bases; junction bases not matched to a gene: 5.

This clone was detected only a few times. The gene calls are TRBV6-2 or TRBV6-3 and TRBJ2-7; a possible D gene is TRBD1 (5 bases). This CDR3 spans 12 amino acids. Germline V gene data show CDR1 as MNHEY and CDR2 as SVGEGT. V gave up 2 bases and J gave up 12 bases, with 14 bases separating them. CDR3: CASSYRQGNTYF. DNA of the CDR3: TGTGCCAGCAGTTACAGGCAGGGCAATACGTACTTC.

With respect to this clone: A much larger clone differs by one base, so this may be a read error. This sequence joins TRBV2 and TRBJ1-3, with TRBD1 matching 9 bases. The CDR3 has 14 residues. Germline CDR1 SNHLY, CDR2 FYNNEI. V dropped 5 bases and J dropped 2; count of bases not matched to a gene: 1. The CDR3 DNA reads TGTGCCAGCAGTCGGGACAGGGCTGGAAACACCATATATTTT. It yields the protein CASSRDRAGNTIYF.

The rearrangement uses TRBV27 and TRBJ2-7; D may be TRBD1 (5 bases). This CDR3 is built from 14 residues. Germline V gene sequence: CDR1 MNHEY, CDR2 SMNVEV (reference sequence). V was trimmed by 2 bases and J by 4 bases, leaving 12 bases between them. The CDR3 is CASSLRQGGYEQYF. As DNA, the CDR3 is TGTGCCAGCAGTTTACGCCAGGGTGGTTACGAGCAGTACTTC.